These 6 T cell receptor beta chains were sequenced from one sample in a study of cytomegalovirus exposure and HLA in healthy donors. The study ran its PCR with 60 Vbeta and 13 Jbeta primers. Sequenced by immunoSEQ multiplex PCR; TCRdb stores in-frame clones only, minus some. The table lists tens of thousands of clones, about four fifths of them singletons. Sample: PBMCs. The receptors derive from a young man in good health and CMV-seronegative.

The chain employs TRBV7-9 and TRBJ1-2; 9 bases are shared with TRBD1. Germline V CDR1 and CDR2: SEHNR, FQNEAQ (reference sequence). The CDR3 sequence is 13 residues long. The V gene end was trimmed by 5 bases and the J gene end by 5 bases; junction bases not matched to a gene: 3. The CDR3 is CASSPGTGYGYTF. The DNA for the CDR3 is TGTGCCAGCAGCCCCGGGACAGGGTATGGCTACACCTTC.

The chain carries TRBV29-1 and TRBJ1-4; D gene ambiguous. This CDR3 is built from 12 residues. Between the trimmed V and J ends, which lost 6 bases and 4 bases, there was a span of 9 bases. Germline V gene data show CDR1 as SQVTM and CDR2 as ANQGSEA. Here the CDR3 reads CSVWAYNEKLFF. The CDR3, as DNA: TGCAGCGTGTGGGCGTATAATGAAAAACTGTTTTTT.

The J gene is TRBJ1-6, the V gene TRBV28; 9 bases are a match to TRBD1. Germline CDR1 MDHEN, CDR2 SYDVKM. V gave up 1 base and J gave up 8 bases; unmatched junction bases: 6. The CDR3 has 16 residues. In DNA form, the CDR3 reads TGTGCCAGCAGTTTATTACAGGGGGCGAGCCATTCACCCCTCCACTTT. Protein sequence: CASSLLQGASHSPLHF.

CDR3 coding DNA: TGTGCCCGCGGTCGTGCCGGGGAGCTGTTTTTT. Protein product: CARGRAGELFF. The chain recombines TRBV30 with TRBJ2-2; unclear D gene. This CDR3 comprises 11 residues. Germline CDR1 GTSNPN, CDR2 SVGIG (reference sequence). V dropped 8 bases and J dropped 6 bases, with 10 bases sitting between them.

V gene TRBV9 combines with J gene TRBJ1-4; tentatively, D is TRBD1 (6 bases). This CDR3 region has 17 residues. Germline V CDR1 and CDR2: SGDLS, YYNGEE. V gave up 3 bases and J gave up 7 bases, with 22 bases separating them. The CDR3 DNA reads TGTGCCAGCAGCGCCCGAAGGGGGGGGGTAGGAGGTGAAAAACTGTTTTTT. Protein product: CASSARRGGVGGEKLFF. Drawing the rest from reference TRBV9 and TRBJ1-4, the complete variable domain is DSGVTQTPKHLITATGQRVTLRCSPRSGDLSVYWYQQSLDQGLQFLIQYYNGEERAKGNILERFSAQQFPDLHSELNLSSLELGDSALYFCASSARRGGVGGEKLFFGSGTQLSVL.

The CDR3 DNA sequence: TGTGCCTGGAGTTGGGACAGGGGACCTAATCAGCCCCAGTATTTT. This translates into CAWSWDRGPNQPQYF. The rearrangement links TRBV30 to TRBJ1-5; 10 nucleotides match TRBD1. The J call is in doubt because the DNA end fits TRBJ2-3 better. This CDR3 contains 15 residues. In germline, CDR1 is GTSNPN, CDR2 SVGIG (reference sequence).